This T cell receptor (beta chain) was captured in a study of beta chain features in type 1 diabetes. Study-level results: Patients with Type 1 diabetes showed moderately but significantly shorter TCRB CDR3s in all four CD4+ subsets.

Concerning this clone itself: Its antigen is currently unknown.

The authors reverse transcribed all of the isolated RNA, so sequencing captured expressed TCRB transcripts. Clones were sequenced by immunoSEQ multiplex PCR, and TCRdb holds only the in-frame ones, with some missing. Of hundreds of thousands of clones in the sample, roughly 13% were seen once. The length of the CDR3 is 15 residues. Trimming cost V 2 bases and J 3 bases, with 11 bases left between them. Germline V gene data show CDR1 as SGHRS and CDR2 as YFSETQ. The sequence was obtained from a man between 18 and 29 years old with type 1 diabetes. The sample taken for sequencing was naive CD4+ T cells from blood. The chain joins TRBV5-1 to TRBJ2-2; D possibly corresponds to TRBD1 (6 bases). The chain's CDR3 is CASSFSGTYTGELFF. The CDR3 DNA reads TGCGCCAGCAGCTTCTCCGGGACATACACCGGGGAGCTGTTTTTT.